This T cell receptor beta chain was sequenced during a study of graft-versus-host responses after intestinal transplantation. Whole-study findings and limits: Association was observed between peak circulating GvH clone levels and early post-transplant HvG declines. There were GvH clones found in recipient marrow, and some of them appeared first in ileum or blood.

Some clones are missing from TCRdb's copy, which holds only in-frame ones; the method was immunoSEQ multiplex PCR. Altogether 130,000 to 150,000 clones are present, 92% being singletons, with the ten largest covering 0.19%. Remarks on this clone: Its antigen is not identified.

The CDR3 totals 18 residues. V trimming: 0 bases; J trimming: 1 base; junction bases outside the gene matches: 9. Germline loops: CDR1 SGHRS, CDR2 YFSETQ. Sequences were derived from unstimulated CD4+ T cells sorted from spleen or lymph node cells, sampled before intestinal transplant. The chain couples TRBV5-1 to TRBJ2-5, with 10 bases fitting TRBD2. This sequence originates from a human donor who received an intestinal transplant. The CDR3 protein is CASSLVMGSGRAQETQYF. The CDR3 DNA sequence: TGCGCCAGCAGCTTGGTCATGGGGAGCGGGAGGGCCCAAGAGACCCAGTACTTC. Filled out from reference TRBV5-1 and TRBJ2-5, the complete variable domain reads KAGVTQTPRYLIKTRGQQVTLSCSPISGHRSVSWYQQTPGQGLQFLFEYFSETQRNKGNFPGRFSGRQFSNSRSEMNVSTLELGDSALYLCASSLVMGSGRAQETQYFGPGTRLLVL.